This TCR beta chain was recovered during a study of blood T cell repertoires in COVID-19 (dated by TCRdb to 2020 to 2021). In the study overall: Samples from collaborators originated in the United States, Italy and Spain and spanned both the acute and convalescent phases of COVID-19. The material from the prospective study consisted of cDNA or gDNA derived from T cells, B-cell-depleted T cells, or PBMCs. Subjects who had been exposed to COVID-19, were actively infected with it, or had recovered from it provided the deeply sampled blood TCRbeta repertoires that made up the dataset. The repertoires were made available in a free public database intended to serve as a resource for research on the immune response to SARS-CoV-2. Samples came from the ongoing ImmuneRACE study (first 160 participants) plus 1,254 subjects from 6 global collaborators. A de-identified subject ID, COVID-19 status, age in years and sex were almost always included in the sample metadata. Where available, HLA class I and class II types were obtained from metadata supplied by the sample provider rather than from assay-based typing. Overall study outcomes, separate from this receptor: The quantity of clinical and demographic metadata differed by source and by participant and was supplied without curation.

CDR1 and CDR2 are drawn from the germline V gene (reference sequence): DFQATT, SNEGSKA. The CDR3 sequence holds 15 residues, the cysteine and phenylalanine included. Left in the record is the CDR3 DNA by itself, 45 bases read in frame from the first base. V loses 3 bases at its end and J loses 0 bases; junction bases beyond the gene matches: 6. TCRbeta CDR3 regions were amplified from genomic DNA using the immunoSEQ Assay, a bias-controlled multiplex PCR. Per the source publication's procedure: Nucleated cell counts per sample were estimated from amplification of reference gene primers within the assay. To quantify the absolute abundance of each unique TCRbeta CDR3 rearrangement, sequence reads were collapsed and filtered. Productive Simpson clonality was computed per sample as the square root of Simpson's diversity index over productive rearrangements. TCRdb took this table from immuneACCESS and kept in-frame rearrangements with V and J called. Such tables lack part of the clones; where checked against another copy, unresolved V genes explain under half of the gap, and the rest is unexplained. The D gene and trimming were derived from the DNA, and the V and J assignments and clone size from that table. The sample table shows over 600,000 clones, and around 90% are seen once. Under 0.3% of the sample is held by the ten biggest clonotypes.

This clone was seen only once. This receptor's antigen is unknown. Base qualities are not provided; no much larger clone lies one nucleotide away. Each collaborating institution followed its own protocols to collect whole blood in K2EDTA tubes. For TCRbeta analysis, collaborators shipped samples in one of three forms: frozen whole blood, isolated PBMCs, or DNA extracted from either of those sample types. Sequencing input: peripheral blood. The receptor was derived from a young woman with acute or convalescent COVID-19. The V and J segments used are TRBV20-1 and TRBJ1-2; the central 8 bases match TRBD1. This receptor has the CDR3 CSASGQGAANYGYTF. The DNA is as follows: TGCAGTGCTAGTGGGCAGGGGGCCGCTAACTATGGCTACACCTTC.